The source of this T cell receptor (beta chain) is a study of Ad26.COV2.S vaccination and SARS-CoV-2 variants. CDR1 and CDR2 (germline): MNHEY, SMNVEV (reference sequence). The length of the CDR3 is 12 residues. Losses at the gene ends were 5 bases for V and 14 bases for J; bases not matched to a gene: 9. This clone appeared a single time. Assay used: immunoSEQ multiplex PCR; TCRdb lists only in-frame clones, some missing. Counted here are about 680,000 clones, around 89% occurring once; the ten biggest clones make up about 1.5%. As to treatment: roughly 19 received Ad26.COV2.S at low or high dose, single or two shots; 5 received placebo; per-sample allocation not given. Sampling was performed 63 days after the first vaccine or placebo injection.

The receptor was derived from a person aged 18 to 65 who received the Ad26.COV2.S COVID-19 vaccine or a placebo. The source material was peripheral blood, sampled in a trial of Ad26.COV2.S vaccine versus placebo. The chain recombines TRBV27 with TRBJ2-3, with TRBD1 matching over 8 bases. The CDR3 DNA is TGTGCCAGCAGTCCCGGACAGGGACCGCGGTATTTT. Translated, it gives CASSPGQGPRYF.